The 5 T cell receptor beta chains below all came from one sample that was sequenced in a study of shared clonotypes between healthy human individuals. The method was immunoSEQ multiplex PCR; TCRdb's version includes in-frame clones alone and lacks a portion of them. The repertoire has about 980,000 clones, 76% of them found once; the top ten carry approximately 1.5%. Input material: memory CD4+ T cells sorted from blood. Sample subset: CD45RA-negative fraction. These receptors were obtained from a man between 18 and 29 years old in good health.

The CDR3 spells CASSLPGLQETQYF. DNA of the CDR3: TGTGCCAGCAGCTTGCCAGGGCTCCAAGAGACCCAGTACTTC. The rearrangement links TRBV5-6 to TRBJ2-5; D is possibly TRBD1 (5 bases). The V and J ends lost 1 base and 1 base respectively, with 8 bases between them. Germline assignment: CDR1 SGHDT and CDR2 YYEEEE. The CDR3 loop spans 14 amino acids. The full variable domain, rest sourced from reference TRBV5-6 and TRBJ2-5, is DAGVTQSPTHLIKTRGQQVTLRCSPKSGHDTVSWYQQALGQGPQFIFQYYEEEERQRGNFPDRFSGHQFPNYSSELNVNALLLGDSALYLCASSLPGLQETQYFGPGTRLLVL.

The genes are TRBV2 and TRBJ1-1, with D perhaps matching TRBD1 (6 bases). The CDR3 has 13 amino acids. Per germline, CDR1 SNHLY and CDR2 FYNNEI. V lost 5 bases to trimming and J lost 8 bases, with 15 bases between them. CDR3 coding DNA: TGTGCCAGCAGTCCACAGGGTCCCTTGGAAGCTTTCTTT. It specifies CASSPQGPLEAFF.

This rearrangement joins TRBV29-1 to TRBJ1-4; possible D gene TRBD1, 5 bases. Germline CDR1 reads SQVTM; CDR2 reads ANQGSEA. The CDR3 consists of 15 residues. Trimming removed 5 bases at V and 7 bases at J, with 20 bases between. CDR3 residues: CSVLQGGSPSEKLFF. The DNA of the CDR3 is TGCAGCGTTCTTCAGGGTGGTTCCCCAAGTGAAAAACTGTTTTTT.

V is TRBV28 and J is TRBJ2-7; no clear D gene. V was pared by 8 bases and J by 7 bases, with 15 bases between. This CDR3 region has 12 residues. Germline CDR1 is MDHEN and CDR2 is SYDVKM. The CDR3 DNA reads TGTGCCAGCTCCCCTCGTTTGGGGGAGCAGTACTTC. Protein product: CASSPRLGEQYF.

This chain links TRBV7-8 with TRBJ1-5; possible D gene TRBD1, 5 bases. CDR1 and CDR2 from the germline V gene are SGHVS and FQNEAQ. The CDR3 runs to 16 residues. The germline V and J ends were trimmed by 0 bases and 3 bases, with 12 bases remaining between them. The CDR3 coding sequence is TGTGCCAGCAGCTTAGCGGAGGCAGGGTACAATCAGCCCCAGCATTTT. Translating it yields CASSLAEAGYNQPQHF.